The clone carrying this TCR beta chain occurred many times. This entry is derived from a study of Graves' ophthalmopathy and Graves' hyperthyroidism. Looking at the study overall: Peripheral blood sampling preceded any treatment and occurred at initial diagnosis.

RNA transcripts were the template, and TCR beta CDR3 regions were amplified from them. Scientists carried out first-round RT-PCR using HTBI primers and then a second-round multiplex PCR. TCRdb reanalysed the multiplex PCR reads using MiXCR and keeps one entry per CDR3 protein. The sample consists of hundreds of thousands of distinct CDR3 sequences, 22% of them appearing once. CDR1 MNHEY and CDR2 SVGEGT come from the germline V gene. The CDR3 has 14 amino acids. The V and J ends lost 7 bases and 5 bases respectively, with 12 bases between them. The sequencing input was peripheral blood. V gene TRBV6-2 or TRBV6-3 combines with J gene TRBJ1-6; the D gene is possibly TRBD1 (6 bases). This TCR was sampled from a woman aged 18-30 years with stable Graves' hyperthyroidism. Some clones in this sample may be carry-over from other donors' samples. CDR3 nucleotide sequence: TGTGCCAGCAAGGGGGAGACGGATAATTCACCCCTCCACTTT. Translated: CASKGETDNSPLHF.